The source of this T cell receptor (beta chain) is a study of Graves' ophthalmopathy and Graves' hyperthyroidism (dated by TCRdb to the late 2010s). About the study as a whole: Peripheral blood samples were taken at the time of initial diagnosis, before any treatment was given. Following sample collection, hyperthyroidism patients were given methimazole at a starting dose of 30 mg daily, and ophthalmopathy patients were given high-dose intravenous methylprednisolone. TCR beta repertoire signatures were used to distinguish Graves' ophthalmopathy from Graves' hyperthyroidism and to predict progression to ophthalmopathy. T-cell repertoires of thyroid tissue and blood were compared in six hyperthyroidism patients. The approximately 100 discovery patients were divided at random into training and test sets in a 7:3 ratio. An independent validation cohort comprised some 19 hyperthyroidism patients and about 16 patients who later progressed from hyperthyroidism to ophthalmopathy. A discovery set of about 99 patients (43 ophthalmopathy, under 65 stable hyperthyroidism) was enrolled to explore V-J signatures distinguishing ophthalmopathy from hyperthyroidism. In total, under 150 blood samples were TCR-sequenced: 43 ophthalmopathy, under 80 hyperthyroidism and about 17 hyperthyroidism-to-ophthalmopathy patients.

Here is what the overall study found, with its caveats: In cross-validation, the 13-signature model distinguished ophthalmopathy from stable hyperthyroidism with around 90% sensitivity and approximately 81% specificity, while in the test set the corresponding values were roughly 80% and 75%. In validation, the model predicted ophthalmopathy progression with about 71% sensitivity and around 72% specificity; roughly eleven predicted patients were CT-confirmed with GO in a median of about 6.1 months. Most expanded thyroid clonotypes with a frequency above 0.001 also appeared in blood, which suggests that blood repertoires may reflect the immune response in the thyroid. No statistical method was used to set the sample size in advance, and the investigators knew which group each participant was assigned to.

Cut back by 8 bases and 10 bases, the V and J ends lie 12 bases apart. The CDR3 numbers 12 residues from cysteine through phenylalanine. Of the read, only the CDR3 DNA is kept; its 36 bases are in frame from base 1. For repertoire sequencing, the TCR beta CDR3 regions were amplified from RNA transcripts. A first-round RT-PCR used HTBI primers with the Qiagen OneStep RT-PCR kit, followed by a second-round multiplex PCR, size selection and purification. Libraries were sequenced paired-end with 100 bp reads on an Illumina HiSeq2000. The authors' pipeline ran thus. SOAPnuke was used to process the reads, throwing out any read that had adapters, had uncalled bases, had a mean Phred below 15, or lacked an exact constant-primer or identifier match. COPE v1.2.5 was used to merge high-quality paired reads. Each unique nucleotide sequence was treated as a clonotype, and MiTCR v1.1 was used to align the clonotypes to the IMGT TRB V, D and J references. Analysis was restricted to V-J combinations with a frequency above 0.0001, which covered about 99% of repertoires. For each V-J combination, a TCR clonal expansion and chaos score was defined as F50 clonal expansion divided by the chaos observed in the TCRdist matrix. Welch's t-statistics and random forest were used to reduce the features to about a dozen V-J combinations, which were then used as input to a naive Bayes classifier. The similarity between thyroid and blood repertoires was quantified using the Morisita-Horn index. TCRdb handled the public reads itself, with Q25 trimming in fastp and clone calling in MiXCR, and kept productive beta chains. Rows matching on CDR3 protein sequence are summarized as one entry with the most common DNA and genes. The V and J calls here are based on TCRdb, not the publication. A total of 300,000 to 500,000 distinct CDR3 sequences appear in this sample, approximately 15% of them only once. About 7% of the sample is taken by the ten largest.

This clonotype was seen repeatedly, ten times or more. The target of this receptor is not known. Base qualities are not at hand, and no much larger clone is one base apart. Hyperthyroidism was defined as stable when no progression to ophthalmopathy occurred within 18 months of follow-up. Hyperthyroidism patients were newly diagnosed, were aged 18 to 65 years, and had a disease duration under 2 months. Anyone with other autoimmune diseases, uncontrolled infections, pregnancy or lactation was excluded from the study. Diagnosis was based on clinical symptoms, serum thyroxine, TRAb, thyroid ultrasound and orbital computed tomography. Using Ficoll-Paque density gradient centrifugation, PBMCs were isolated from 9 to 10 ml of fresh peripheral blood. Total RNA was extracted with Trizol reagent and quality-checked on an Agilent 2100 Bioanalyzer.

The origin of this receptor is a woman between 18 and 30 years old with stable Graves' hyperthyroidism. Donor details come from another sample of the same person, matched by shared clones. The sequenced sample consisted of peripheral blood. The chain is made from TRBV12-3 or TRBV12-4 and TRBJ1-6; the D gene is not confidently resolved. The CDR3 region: CASGGPRSPLHF. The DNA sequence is TGTGCCAGCGGCGGTCCGCGCTCACCCCTCCACTTT.